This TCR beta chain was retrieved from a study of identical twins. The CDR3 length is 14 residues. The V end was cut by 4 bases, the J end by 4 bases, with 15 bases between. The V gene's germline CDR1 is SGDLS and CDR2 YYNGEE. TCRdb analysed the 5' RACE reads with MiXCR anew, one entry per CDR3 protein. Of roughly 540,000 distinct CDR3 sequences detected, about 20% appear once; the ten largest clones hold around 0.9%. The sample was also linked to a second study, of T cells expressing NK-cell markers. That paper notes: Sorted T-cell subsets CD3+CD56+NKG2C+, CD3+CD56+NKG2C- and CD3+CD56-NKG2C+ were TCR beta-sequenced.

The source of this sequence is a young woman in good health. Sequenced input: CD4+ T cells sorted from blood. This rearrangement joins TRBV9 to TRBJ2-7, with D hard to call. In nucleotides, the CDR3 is TGTGCCAGCAGCCCCTCGACGGTGAAGTACGAGCAGTACTTC. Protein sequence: CASSPSTVKYEQYF.